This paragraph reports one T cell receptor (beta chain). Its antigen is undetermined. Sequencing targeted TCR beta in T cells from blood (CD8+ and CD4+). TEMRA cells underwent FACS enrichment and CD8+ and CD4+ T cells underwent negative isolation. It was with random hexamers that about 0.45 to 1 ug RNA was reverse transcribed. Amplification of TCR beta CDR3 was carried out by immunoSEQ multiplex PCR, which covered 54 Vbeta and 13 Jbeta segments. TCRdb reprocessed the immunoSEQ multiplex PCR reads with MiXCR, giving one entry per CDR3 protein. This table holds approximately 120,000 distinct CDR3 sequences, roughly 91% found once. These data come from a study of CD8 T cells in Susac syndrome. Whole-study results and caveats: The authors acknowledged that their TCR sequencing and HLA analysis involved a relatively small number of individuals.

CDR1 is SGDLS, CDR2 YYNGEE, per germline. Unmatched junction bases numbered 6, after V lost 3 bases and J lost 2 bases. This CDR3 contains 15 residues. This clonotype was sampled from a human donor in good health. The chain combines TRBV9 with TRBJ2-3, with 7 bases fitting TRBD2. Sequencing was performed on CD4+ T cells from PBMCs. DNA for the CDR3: TGTGCCAGCAGCGAGGGACTACCTCTCACAGATACGCAGTATTTT. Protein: CASSEGLPLTDTQYF.